The present T cell receptor beta chain was sequenced within a study of blood T cell repertoires in COVID-19. At the level of the study: Samples of COVID-19 (acute and convalescent) were obtained from the United States, Italy and Spain. Sample material is recorded as cDNA or gDNA derived from T cells, B-cell-depleted T cells, or PBMCs.

The CDR3 runs to 12 residues. With 1 base removed from V and 8 bases from J, the gap between germline ends came to 5 bases. Per the germline V gene, CDR1 is SEHNR and CDR2 is FQNEAQ (reference sequence). In the authors' workflow: How many nucleated cells were present was estimated from reference gene primer amplification. The table came from immunoSEQ multiplex PCR; TCRdb's copy has only in-frame clones and leaves some out. That table gives V, J and clone size, and the DNA gave D and trimming. Found here are more than 90,000 clones, 70% to 90% of them singletons; the top ten hold approximately 8.7%. The chain uses TRBV7-9 and TRBJ1-4; D uncertain. This TCR derives from a man aged 65 to 85 who had recovered from COVID-19. Sequenced sample: peripheral blood. CDR3 DNA sequence: TGTGCCAGCAGCTTAGTGCGCGAAAAACTGTTTTTT. Translation gives CASSLVREKLFF.